This entry describes one TCR beta chain. What it binds is not known. Libraries were prepared by immunoSEQ multiplex PCR; TCRdb keeps only in-frame clonotypes and omits some of them. The sample includes about 91,000 clones, around nine tenths of them seen just once. The CDR3 is made up of 15 amino acids. The V end was cut by 3 bases, the J end by 2 bases, with 14 bases between. In germline, CDR1 is MGHRA, CDR2 YSYEKL. The data belong to a study of T cell responses to AZD1222 COVID-19 vaccine. Study-wide findings and caveats: Increases in Spike-specific TCR breadth and depth were seen after two AZD1222 doses. Donors skewed white British and female; clonal diversity was possibly underestimated. Repertoire sampling happened only post peak T cell response. Reportedly, nearly half the spike-specific TCRs target unmutated variant regions.

V and J are TRBV4-1 and TRBJ2-7; D remains unclear. The TCR was taken from an adult who received the AZD1222 COVID-19 vaccine. This sample comprised peripheral blood, obtained 28 days after the second AZD1222 dose. The CDR3 is CASSQYLGSAYEQYF. DNA of the CDR3: TGCGCCAGCAGCCAGTACCTAGGGTCGGCCTACGAGCAGTACTTC.